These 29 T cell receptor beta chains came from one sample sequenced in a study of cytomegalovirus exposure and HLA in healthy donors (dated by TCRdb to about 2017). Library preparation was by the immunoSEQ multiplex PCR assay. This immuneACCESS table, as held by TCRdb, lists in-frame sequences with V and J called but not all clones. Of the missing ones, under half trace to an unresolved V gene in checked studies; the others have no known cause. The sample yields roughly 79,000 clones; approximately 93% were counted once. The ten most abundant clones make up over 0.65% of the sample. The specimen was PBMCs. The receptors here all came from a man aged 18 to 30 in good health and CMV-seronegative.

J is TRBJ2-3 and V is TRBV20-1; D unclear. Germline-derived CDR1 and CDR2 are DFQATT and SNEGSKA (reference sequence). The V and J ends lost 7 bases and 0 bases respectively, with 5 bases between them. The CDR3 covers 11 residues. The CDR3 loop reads CSGGSTDTQYF. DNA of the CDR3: TGCAGTGGAGGAAGCACAGATACGCAGTATTTT.

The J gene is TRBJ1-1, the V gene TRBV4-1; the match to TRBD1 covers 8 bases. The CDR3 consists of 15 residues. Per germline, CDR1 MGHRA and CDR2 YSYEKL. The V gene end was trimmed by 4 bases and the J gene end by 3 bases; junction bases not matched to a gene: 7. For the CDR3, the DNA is TGCGCCAGCAGCCCTCCTCAGACAGGGGACACTGAAGCTTTCTTT. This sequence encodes CASSPPQTGDTEAFF.

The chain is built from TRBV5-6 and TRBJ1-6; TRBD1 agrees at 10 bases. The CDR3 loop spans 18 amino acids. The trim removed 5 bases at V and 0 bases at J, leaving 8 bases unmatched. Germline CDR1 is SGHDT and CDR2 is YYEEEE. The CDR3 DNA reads TGTGCCAGCAGAAAAAACCGGGACAGGGGCTCCTATAATTCACCCCTCCACTTT. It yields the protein CASRKNRDRGSYNSPLHF. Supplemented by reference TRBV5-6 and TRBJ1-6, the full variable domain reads DAGVTQSPTHLIKTRGQQVTLRCSPKSGHDTVSWYQQALGQGPQFIFQYYEEEERQRGNFPDRFSGHQFPNYSSELNVNALLLGDSALYLCASRKNRDRGSYNSPLHFGNGTRLTVT.

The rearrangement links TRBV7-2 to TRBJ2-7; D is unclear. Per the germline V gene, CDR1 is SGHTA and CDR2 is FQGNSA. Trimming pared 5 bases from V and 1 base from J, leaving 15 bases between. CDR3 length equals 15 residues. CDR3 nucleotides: TGTGCCAGCAGCCTAAAACCCGCCGCGTCCTACGAGCAGTACTTC. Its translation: CASSLKPAASYEQYF.

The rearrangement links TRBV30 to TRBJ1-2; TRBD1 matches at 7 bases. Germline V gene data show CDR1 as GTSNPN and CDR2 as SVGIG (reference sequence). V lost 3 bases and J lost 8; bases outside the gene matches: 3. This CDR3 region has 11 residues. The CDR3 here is CAWRTGSGYTF. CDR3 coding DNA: TGTGCCTGGAGGACAGGGAGCGGCTACACCTTC.

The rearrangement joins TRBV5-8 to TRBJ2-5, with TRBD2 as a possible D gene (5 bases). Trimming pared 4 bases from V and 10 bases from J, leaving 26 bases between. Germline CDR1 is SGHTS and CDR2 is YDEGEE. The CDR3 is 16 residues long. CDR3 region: CASSPRDWYLLSGQYF. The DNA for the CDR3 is TGTGCCAGCAGCCCAAGGGATTGGTATCTTCTGAGCGGCCAGTACTTC.

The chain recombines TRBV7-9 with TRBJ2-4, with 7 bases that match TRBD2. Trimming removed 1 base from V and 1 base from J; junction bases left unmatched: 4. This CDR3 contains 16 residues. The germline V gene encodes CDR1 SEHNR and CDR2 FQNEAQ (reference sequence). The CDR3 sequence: CASSLDGGGAKNIQYF. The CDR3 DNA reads TGTGCCAGCAGCTTAGACGGGGGAGGGGCCAAAAACATTCAGTACTTC.

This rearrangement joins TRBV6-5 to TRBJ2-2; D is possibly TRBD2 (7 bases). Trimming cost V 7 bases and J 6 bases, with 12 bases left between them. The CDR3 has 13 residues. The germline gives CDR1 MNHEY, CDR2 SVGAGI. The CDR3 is CASTLGGAGELFF. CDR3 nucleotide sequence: TGTGCCAGCACCTTAGGGGGGGCCGGGGAGCTGTTTTTT.

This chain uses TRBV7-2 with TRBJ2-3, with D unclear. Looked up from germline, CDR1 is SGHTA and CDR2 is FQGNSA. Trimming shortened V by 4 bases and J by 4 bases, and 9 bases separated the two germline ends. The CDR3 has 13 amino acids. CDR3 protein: CASSSEFPDTQYF. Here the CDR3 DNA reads TGTGCCAGCAGCTCCGAGTTTCCAGATACGCAGTATTTT.

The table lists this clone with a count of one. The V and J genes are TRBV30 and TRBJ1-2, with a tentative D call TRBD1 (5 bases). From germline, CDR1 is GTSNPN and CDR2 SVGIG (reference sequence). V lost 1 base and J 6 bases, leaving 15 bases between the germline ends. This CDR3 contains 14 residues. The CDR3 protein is CAWSGAGVGDGYTF. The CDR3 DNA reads TGTGCCTGGAGTGGGGCGGGGGTAGGGGATGGCTACACCTTC.

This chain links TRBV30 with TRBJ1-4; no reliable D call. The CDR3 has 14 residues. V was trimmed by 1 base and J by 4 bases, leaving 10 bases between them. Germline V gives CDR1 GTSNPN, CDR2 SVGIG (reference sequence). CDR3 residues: CAWSARRSNEKLFF. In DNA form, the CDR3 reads TGTGCCTGGAGTGCTCGGCGGAGTAATGAAAAACTGTTTTTT.

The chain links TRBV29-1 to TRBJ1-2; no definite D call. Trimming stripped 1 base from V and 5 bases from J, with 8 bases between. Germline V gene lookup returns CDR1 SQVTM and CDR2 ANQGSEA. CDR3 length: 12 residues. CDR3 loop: CSVEGGSYGYTF. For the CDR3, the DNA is TGCAGCGTTGAAGGCGGGTCTTATGGCTACACCTTC.

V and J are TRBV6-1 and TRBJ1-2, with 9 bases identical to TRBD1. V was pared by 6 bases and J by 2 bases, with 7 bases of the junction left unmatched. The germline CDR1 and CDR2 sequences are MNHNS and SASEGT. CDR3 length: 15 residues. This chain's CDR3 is CASRFSGQGNYGYTF. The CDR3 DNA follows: TGTGCCAGCAGGTTTTCGGGACAGGGAAACTATGGCTACACCTTC.

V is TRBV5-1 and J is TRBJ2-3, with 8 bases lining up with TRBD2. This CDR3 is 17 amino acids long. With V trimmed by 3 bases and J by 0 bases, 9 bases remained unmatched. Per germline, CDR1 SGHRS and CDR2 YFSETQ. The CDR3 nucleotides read TGCGCCAGCAGCTCCGCCAAACTAGCGGCTAGCACAGATACGCAGTATTTT. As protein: CASSSAKLAASTDTQYF. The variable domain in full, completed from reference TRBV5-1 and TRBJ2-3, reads KAGVTQTPRYLIKTRGQQVTLSCSPISGHRSVSWYQQTPGQGLQFLFEYFSETQRNKGNFPGRFSGRQFSNSRSEMNVSTLELGDSALYLCASSSAKLAASTDTQYFGPGTRLTVL.

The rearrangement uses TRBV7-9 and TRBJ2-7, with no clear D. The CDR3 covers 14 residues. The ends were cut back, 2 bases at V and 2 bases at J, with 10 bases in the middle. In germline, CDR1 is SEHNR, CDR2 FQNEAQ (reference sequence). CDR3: CASSLIVAPYEQYF. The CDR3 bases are TGTGCCAGCAGCTTAATCGTGGCACCCTACGAGCAGTACTTC.

CDR3 sequence: CASRGYGEQYF. For the CDR3, the DNA is TGTGCCAGCAGGGGCTACGGCGAGCAGTACTTC. The chain has TRBV25-1 and TRBJ2-7; D not resolved. CDR3 length: 11 residues. Germline V gives CDR1 MGHDK, CDR2 SYGVNS. V lost 6 bases and J 6 bases, leaving 9 bases between the germline ends.

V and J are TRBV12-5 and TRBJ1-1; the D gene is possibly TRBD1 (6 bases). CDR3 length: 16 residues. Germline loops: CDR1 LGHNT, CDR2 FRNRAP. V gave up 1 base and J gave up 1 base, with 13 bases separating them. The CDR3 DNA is TGTGCTAGTGGTTTGGCCCACACAGGGCAGAACACTGAAGCTTTCTTT. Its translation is CASGLAHTGQNTEAFF. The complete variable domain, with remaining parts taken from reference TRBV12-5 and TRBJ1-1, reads DARVTQTPRHKVTEMGQEVTMRCQPILGHNTVFWYRQTMMQGLELLAYFRNRAPLDDSGMPKDRFSAEMPDATLATLKIQPSEPRDSAVYFCASGLAHTGQNTEAFFGQGTRLTVV.

CDR3 sequence reads: CASSLAGQQETQYF. The CDR3 bases are TGCGCCAGCAGCTTGGCGGGACAGCAAGAGACCCAGTACTTC. The chain has TRBV5-1 and TRBJ2-5; 7 bases match TRBD1. Germline CDR1 and CDR2: SGHRS and YFSETQ. The length of the CDR3 is 14 residues. V was clipped by 0 bases and J by 2 bases; unmatched bases: 1.

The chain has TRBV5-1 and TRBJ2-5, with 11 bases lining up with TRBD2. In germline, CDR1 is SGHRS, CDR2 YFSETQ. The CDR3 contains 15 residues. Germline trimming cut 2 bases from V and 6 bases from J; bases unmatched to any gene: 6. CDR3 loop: CASSLSLAGGKTQYF. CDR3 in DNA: TGCGCCAGCAGCTTATCCCTAGCGGGGGGAAAGACCCAGTACTTC.

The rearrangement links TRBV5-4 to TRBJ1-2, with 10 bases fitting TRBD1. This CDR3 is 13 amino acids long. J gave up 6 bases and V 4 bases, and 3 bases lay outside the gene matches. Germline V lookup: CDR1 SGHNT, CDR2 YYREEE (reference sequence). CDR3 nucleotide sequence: TGTGCCAGCAGCACCGGGACAGGGGATGGCTACACCTTC. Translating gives CASSTGTGDGYTF.

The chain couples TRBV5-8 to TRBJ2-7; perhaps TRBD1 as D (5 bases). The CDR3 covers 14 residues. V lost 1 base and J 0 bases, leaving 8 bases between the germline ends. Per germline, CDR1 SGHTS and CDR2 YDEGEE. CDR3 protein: CASSLTGSSYEQYF. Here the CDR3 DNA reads TGTGCCAGCAGCTTGACAGGTTCCTCCTACGAGCAGTACTTC.

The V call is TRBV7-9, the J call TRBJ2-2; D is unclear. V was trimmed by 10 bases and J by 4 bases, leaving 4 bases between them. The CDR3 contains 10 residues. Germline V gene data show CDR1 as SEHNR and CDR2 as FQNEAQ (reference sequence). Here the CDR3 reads CATSTGELFF. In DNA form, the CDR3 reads TGTGCCACCTCCACCGGGGAGCTGTTTTTT.

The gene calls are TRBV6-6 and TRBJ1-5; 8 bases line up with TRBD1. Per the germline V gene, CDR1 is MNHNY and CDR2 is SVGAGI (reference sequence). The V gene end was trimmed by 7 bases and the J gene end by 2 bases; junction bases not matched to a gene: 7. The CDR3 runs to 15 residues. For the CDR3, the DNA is TGTGCCAGCATTCAGGGGGCGCAAGGCAATCAGCCCCAGCATTTT. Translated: CASIQGAQGNQPQHF.

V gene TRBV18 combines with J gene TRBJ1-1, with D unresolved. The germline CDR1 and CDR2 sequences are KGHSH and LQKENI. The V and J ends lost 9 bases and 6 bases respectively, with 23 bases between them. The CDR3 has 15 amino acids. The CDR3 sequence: CASLERSGLLAEAFF. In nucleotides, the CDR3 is TGTGCCAGTCTCGAAAGAAGCGGGCTACTGGCTGAAGCTTTCTTT.

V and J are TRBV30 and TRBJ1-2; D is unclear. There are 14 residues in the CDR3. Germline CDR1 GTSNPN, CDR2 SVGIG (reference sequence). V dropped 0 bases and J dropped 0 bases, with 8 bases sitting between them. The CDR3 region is CAWSVVNSNYGYTF. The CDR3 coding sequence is TGTGCCTGGAGTGTGGTGAACTCTAACTATGGCTACACCTTC.

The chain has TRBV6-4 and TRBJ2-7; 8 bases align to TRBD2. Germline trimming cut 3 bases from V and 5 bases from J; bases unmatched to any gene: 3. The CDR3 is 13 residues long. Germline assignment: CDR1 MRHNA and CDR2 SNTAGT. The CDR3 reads CASSETSEHEQYF. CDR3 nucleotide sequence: TGTGCCAGCAGTGAGACTAGCGAGCACGAGCAGTACTTC.

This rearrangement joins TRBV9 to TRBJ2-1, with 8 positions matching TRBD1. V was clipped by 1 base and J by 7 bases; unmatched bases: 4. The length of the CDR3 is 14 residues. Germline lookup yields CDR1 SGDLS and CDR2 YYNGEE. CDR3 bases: TGTGCCAGCAGCGTACAGGGGGCCTGGAATGAGCAGTTCTTC. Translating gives CASSVQGAWNEQFF.

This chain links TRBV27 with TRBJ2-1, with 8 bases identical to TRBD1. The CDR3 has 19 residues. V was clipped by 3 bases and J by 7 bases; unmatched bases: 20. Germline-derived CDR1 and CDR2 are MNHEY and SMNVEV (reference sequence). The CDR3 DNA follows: TGTGCCAGCAGTTTGGATCCCGAGTTGGGCAGGGGGCTTAAGAATGAGCAGTTCTTC. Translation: CASSLDPELGRGLKNEQFF.

This CDR3 reads CASSTELNTEAFF. For the CDR3, the DNA is TGTGCCAGCTCCACAGAGCTGAACACTGAAGCTTTCTTT. V is TRBV18 and J is TRBJ1-1, with no clear D. Trimming took off 6 bases at V and 0 bases at J, with 8 bases between the two ends. Germline CDR1 is KGHSH and CDR2 is LQKENI. The CDR3 covers 13 residues. Complete variable domain (other parts from reference TRBV18 and TRBJ1-1): NAGVMQNPRHLVRRRGQEARLRCSPMKGHSHVYWYRQLPEEGLKFMVYLQKENIIDESGMPKERFSAEFPKEGPSILRIQQVVRGDSAAYFCASSTELNTEAFFGQGTRLTVV.